The following is a TCR beta chain sequence with its context. Its antigen is currently not known. No base qualities exist here, and no much larger clone lies one base off it. The source of the sample is a study of T cell responses to AZD1222 COVID-19 vaccine (dated by TCRdb to about 2021). About the study as a whole: AZD1222 recipients whose second dose came at about 4 weeks and those whose second dose came at about 12 weeks were combined into one group, since spike-specific TCR depth and breadth did not differ between the two schedules. A total of about 240 trial participants underwent TCR sequencing, of whom roughly 210 received two doses of AZD1222 and about 25 received two doses of the MenACWY control vaccine. Trial participants were enrolled into age subgroups of 18-55, 56-69 and 70-plus years, which contained 148, 28 and 57 TCR-sequenced participants, respectively.

Explained via the paper, the time point label denotes: baseline before first vaccination. Samples from vaccinated people were obtained from the UK trials COV001 and COV002, which included a single-blind randomized controlled phase 2/3 trial of AZD1222 (ChAdOx1 nCoV-19) in healthy adults. For TCRbeta chain sequencing, PBMC samples from trial participants were taken at day 0 and at day 28 after the second dose. V is pared back by 5 bases and J by 2 bases, with 12 bases lying between the germline termini. Counted from cysteine to phenylalanine, this CDR3 has 14 amino acids. The read is trimmed to its CDR3 DNA, 42 bases read in frame from base 1. The germline V gene specifies SGHVS as CDR1 and FQNEAQ as CDR2. The CDR3 regions of human TCRbeta chains were subjected to immunosequencing. The study's processing was this. TCRs in the repertoires were matched against a reference library of SARS-CoV-2-specific TCRs that had been generated with the MIRA antigen-specificity platform. Breadth was defined as the fraction of unique TCRs that were SARS-CoV-2-associated, and depth was defined as the fraction of total T cells that were SARS-CoV-2-associated. Using the MIRA data, each spike-specific TCR was mapped to the spike region that the TCR reacts to and placed in a CD4 or CD8 class. Log10-transformed breadth and depth values were compared by one-way ANOVA with Sidak's multiple comparisons tests. As stored in TCRdb, this immuneACCESS dataset retains in-frame rearrangements with V and J assigned. A fraction of the clones does not appear; measured against another copy, unresolved V genes explain less than half of the discrepancy, and the remainder lacks a known reason. That table gives V, J and clone size, and the DNA gave D and trimming. For this sample there are some 140,000 clones; approximately 90% appear just once. The ten largest account for approximately 5.7% of the sample.

Broader findings and caveats from the paper: Vaccine-associated CD4 TCRs spanned the whole spike protein, with dominant responses in regions 160-218 and 743-854. The 56-69-year group was small, and its depth increase did not reach significance, likely because of low power. Participants were mostly white British and included more females than males, and it was suggested by the authors that clonal diversity may have been underestimated. Spike-specific TCR breadth and depth rose significantly after two AZD1222 doses compared with day 0 and with MenACWY recipients. Conclusions about previously exposed vaccinees are limited because only a handful of AZD1222 recipients were SARS-CoV-2 seropositive at baseline. Reportedly, close to half of the unique spike-specific TCRs recognized epitopes lying outside the regions that are mutated in the B.1.351 and B.1.1.7 variants. Because no day 14 peak-response samples were available, repertoires were characterized only after the peak T cell response.

The material sequenced was peripheral blood, taken on day 0 of AZD1222 vaccination. The TCR was taken from an adult in good health. The receptor chain draws on TRBV7-8 and TRBJ1-2, with a tentative D gene TRBD1 over 6 matching bases. The CDR3 sequence is CASSTGGANYGYTF. The DNA sequence is TGTGCCAGCAGCACCGGGGGCGCCAACTATGGCTACACCTTC.